This T cell receptor (beta chain) was obtained from a study of blood T cell repertoires in COVID-19 (TCRdb year 2020). About the study as a whole: Samples covering the acute and convalescent phases of COVID-19 were provided by collaborators in the United States, Italy and Spain. Where available, HLA class I and class II types were obtained from metadata supplied by the sample provider rather than from assay-based typing. A de-identified subject ID, COVID-19 status, age in years and sex were almost always included in the sample metadata. A freely available public database, intended as a resource for researchers studying the immune response to SARS-CoV-2, is where the repertoires were released. Subjects who had been exposed to COVID-19, were actively infected with it, or had recovered from it provided the deeply sampled blood TCRbeta repertoires that made up the dataset. The samples were drawn from the first 160 participants of the ongoing ImmuneRACE study and from 950 to 1,500 subjects provided by 6 global collaborators. The material from the prospective study consisted of cDNA or gDNA derived from T cells, B-cell-depleted T cells, or PBMCs. General findings and caveats noted by the study authors: The amount of clinical and demographic metadata varied by source and participant and was provided uncurated.

TCRbeta CDR3 regions were amplified from genomic DNA using the immunoSEQ Assay, a bias-controlled multiplex PCR. As for the authors' bioinformatics: The number of nucleated cells in each sample was estimated from the amplification of reference gene primers within the assay. To quantify the absolute abundance of each unique TCRbeta CDR3 rearrangement, sequence reads were collapsed and filtered. For each sample, productive Simpson clonality was calculated by taking the square root of Simpson's diversity index across productive rearrangements. Imported from immuneACCESS, the table was reduced by TCRdb to in-frame sequences with V and J called. These copies leave out some clones; in studies compared against another copy, an unresolved V gene accounts for under half, and the cause of the remainder is not known. V and J calls and clone size are given by that table; D and trimming were obtained from the DNA. The sample records over 85,000 clones, about nine tenths of which are singletons. The ten largest clonotypes hold around 5.3% of the sample.

From the cysteine through the phenylalanine, the CDR3 covers 16 amino acids. Solely the CDR3 DNA is kept, with 48 bases framed from the first base. In the germline V gene (reference sequence), CDR1 corresponds to MNHNY and CDR2 to SVGAGI. At the junction V is shortened by 2 bases and J by 13 bases; bases outside the gene matches: 12. Turning to this clone: Its antigen is currently not known. Per-base quality was not reported, and no clone a single base away is much larger than it.

One collaborating source in Seattle enrolled patients while the patients were actively infected and followed the patients over time throughout the course of disease. Each collaborating institution followed its own protocols to collect whole blood in K2EDTA tubes. For TCRbeta analysis, collaborators shipped samples as frozen whole blood, isolated PBMCs, or DNA extracted from either of those sample types. This TCR derives from a woman aged 45-60 years with COVID-19, enrolled during active disease. The specimen was peripheral blood. The rearrangement combines TRBV6-6 with TRBJ1-6; TRBD1 aligns with 9 central bases. The CDR3: CASSYTWDRASDPLHF. At the DNA level, the sequence is TGTGCCAGCAGTTACACCTGGGACAGGGCTTCGGATCCCCTCCACTTT.